This T cell receptor (beta chain) emerged from a study of blood T cell repertoires in COVID-19. Study-wide context: Samples of COVID-19 (acute and convalescent) were obtained from the United States, Italy and Spain. In each case, the material was cDNA or gDNA derived from T cells, B-cell-depleted T cells, or PBMCs.

This clone occurred once. Per the germline V gene, CDR1 is ENHRY and CDR2 is SYGVKD. Germline trimming cut 6 bases from V and 1 base from J; bases unmatched to any gene: 4. The CDR3 loop spans 14 amino acids. Some clones are missing from TCRdb's copy, which holds only in-frame ones; the method was immunoSEQ multiplex PCR. The table records around 150,000 clones, around nine tenths of them present only once. The sample taken for sequencing was peripheral blood. The V and J genes are TRBV10-3 and TRBJ2-7; TRBD1 matches 9 bases. The sequence was obtained from a human donor in a cohort sampled during active COVID-19. The CDR3 loop reads CAISTGGLSYEQYF. CDR3 DNA sequence: TGTGCCATCAGCACAGGGGGCCTTTCCTACGAGCAGTACTTC.